This T cell receptor beta chain was recovered during a study of T cell responses to AZD1222 COVID-19 vaccine. Generated by immunoSEQ multiplex PCR, the TCRdb table keeps only in-frame clones and is missing some. The profile shows over 130,000 clones, roughly 92% of them singletons. Germline lookup yields CDR1 SGDLS and CDR2 YYNGEE. V shed 0 bases, J shed 2 bases, and the junction held 5 bases outside the gene matches. This CDR3 comprises 16 residues. V usage is TRBV9 and J usage is TRBJ2-3; 8 bases map to TRBD2. The TCR was taken from an adult who received the AZD1222 COVID-19 vaccine. The sequences come from peripheral blood, collected 28 days after the second AZD1222 dose. The CDR3 loop reads CASSVDTSGATDTQYF. The CDR3, as DNA: TGTGCCAGCAGCGTAGATACTAGCGGAGCCACAGATACGCAGTATTTT.